A selection of T cell receptor beta chains follows, all from one sample in a study of T cells in Graves' hyperthyroidism and ophthalmopathy. TCRdb re-derived calls from the multiplex PCR reads in MiXCR, one entry per CDR3 protein. The sample includes about 500,000 distinct CDR3 sequences, over 15% of them seen just once. The specimen sequenced was blood. The receptors stem from a woman under 30 with Graves' hyperthyroidism. The CDR3 runs from the conserved cysteine through the conserved F or W. D genes are given only for firm matches. The size field is filled for only some rows; it gives once, few, many or a size class.

clone size	V gene	D gene	J gene	CDR3 protein	CDR3 DNA
NA	TRBV7-8	TRBD1	TRBJ1-2	CASSSEVTGLGYTF	TGTGCCAGCAGCTCAGAGGTGACAGGGCTAGGCTACACCTTC
NA	TRBV12-3/TRBV12-4	NA	TRBJ2-1	CASSFAEHSYNEQFF	TGTGCCAGCAGTTTCGCGGAACACTCCTACAATGAGCAGTTCTTC
NA	TRBV19	TRBD1	TRBJ1-2	CASSTLLGQGDYGYTF	TGTGCCAGTAGTACCCTTCTGGGACAGGGAGACTATGGCTACACCTTC
NA	TRBV11-3	TRBD2	TRBJ2-1	CASSSPGGNEQFF	TGTGCCAGCAGCTCCCCCGGGGGGAATGAGCAGTTCTTC
few	TRBV7-2	NA	TRBJ2-1	CASSLEGSGWDEQFF	TGTGCCAGCAGCTTAGAGGGCAGCGGGTGGGATGAGCAGTTCTTC
few	TRBV20-1	TRBD2	TRBJ2-7	CSAKSPPSGSSYEQYF	TGCAGTGCTAAATCCCCTCCTAGCGGCAGCTCCTACGAGCAGTACTTC
few	TRBV3-1	TRBD1	TRBJ2-1	CASSLSGTGGYNEQFF	TGTGCCAGCAGCCTCTCCGGGACAGGGGGTTACAATGAGCAGTTCTTC
few	TRBV7-2	NA	TRBJ1-1	CASSRKGENTEAFF	TGTGCCAGCAGCCGAAAAGGGGAGAACACTGAAGCTTTCTTT
NA	TRBV14	TRBD1	TRBJ2-1	CASSQEDWRDRRYNEQFF	TGTGCCAGCAGCCAAGAAGATTGGCGGGACAGGAGGTACAATGAGCAGTTCTTC
few	TRBV6-2/TRBV6-3	NA	TRBJ2-7	CASRNGGSEEQYF	TGTGCCAGCAGAAATGGGGGGTCGGAAGAGCAGTACTTC
many	TRBV7-2	NA	TRBJ2-1	CASSLNRQVFYNEQFF	TGTGCCAGCAGCTTAAATCGCCAGGTCTTTTACAATGAGCAGTTCTTC
NA	TRBV5-8	NA	TRBJ1-2	CASSFGQPPDYGYTF	TGTGCCAGCAGCTTCGGGCAACCCCCTGACTATGGCTACACCTTC
once	TRBV28	TRBD2	TRBJ2-1	CASSLWGTSGRPAYNEQFF	TGTGCCAGCAGTTTGTGGGGGACTAGCGGGAGGCCCGCATACAATGAGCAGTTCTTC
NA	TRBV4-3	NA	TRBJ1-1	CASSQVPSQGHVF	TGCGCCAGCAGCCAAGTACCCTCCCAGGGTCACGTCTTT
many	TRBV12-3/TRBV12-4	NA	TRBJ2-5	CASSPGQTTQYF	TGTGCCAGCAGTCCGGGCCAGACGACCCAGTACTTC
few	TRBV20-1	NA	TRBJ2-7	CSARDVGGVRSEQYF	TGCAGTGCTAGAGATGTGGGGGGCGTCAGGAGCGAGCAGTACTTC
many	TRBV6-2/TRBV6-3	NA	TRBJ2-3	CASSYRGVHPDTQYF	TGTGCCAGCAGTTACAGGGGCGTGCATCCAGATACGCAGTATTTT
many	TRBV24-1	TRBD1	TRBJ1-1	CATKGGGTEAFF	TGTGCCACCAAAGGGGGCGGCACTGAAGCTTTCTTT
many	TRBV12-3/TRBV12-4	NA	TRBJ2-7	CASSPKDSRASEQYF	TGTGCCAGCAGCCCCAAGGACTCCCGGGCCTCCGAGCAGTACTTC
NA	TRBV14	TRBD2	TRBJ2-3	CASPPWGLAGGGDTQYF	TGTGCCAGCCCACCATGGGGACTAGCGGGAGGTGGAGATACGCAGTATTTT
NA	TRBV12-3/TRBV12-4	NA	TRBJ2-7	CASSFLRGGTGYTYEQYF	TGTGCCAGCAGTTTCCTACGGGGGGGGACAGGTTACACATACGAGCAGTACTTC
many	TRBV7-2	NA	TRBJ1-1	CASSRWVEMVTEAFF	TGTGCCAGCAGCCGATGGGTCGAGATGGTCACTGAAGCTTTCTTT
NA	TRBV29-1	TRBD1	TRBJ2-3	CSPLGRGQGCPDTQYF	TGCAGCCCCCTAGGCAGGGGACAGGGGTGTCCAGATACGCAGTATTTT
many	TRBV20-1	TRBD2	TRBJ2-3	CSARDLLAGYTDTQYF	TGCAGTGCTAGAGATCTCCTAGCGGGGTATACAGATACGCAGTATTTT
many	TRBV12-3/TRBV12-4	NA	TRBJ1-1	CASSFFQGRGTEAFF	TGTGCCAGCAGTTTTTTCCAGGGAAGGGGCACTGAAGCTTTCTTT
few	TRBV20-1	NA	TRBJ2-1	CSATAGKYNEQFF	TGCAGTGCGACGGCGGGAAAGTACAATGAGCAGTTCTTC
few	TRBV5-1	NA	TRBJ2-3	CASSLESGPDTQYF	TGCGCCAGCAGCTTGGAGTCGGGACCAGATACGCAGTATTTT
NA	TRBV12-3/TRBV12-4	NA	TRBJ1-4	CASRPSGKLNEKLFF	TGTGCCAGCAGACCCTCCGGGAAACTTAATGAAAAACTGTTTTTT
few	TRBV7-6	TRBD1	TRBJ1-4	CASSLVLGQGVKKLFF	TGTGCCAGCAGCTTAGTCTTGGGACAGGGGGTAAAGAAACTGTTTTTT
NA	TRBV27	NA	TRBJ2-5	CASGEPTSSAAQYF	TGTGCCAGCGGTGAACCAACCTCGTCAGCGGCCCAGTACTTC
many	TRBV5-1	NA	TRBJ1-1	CASSLVRGARNTEAFF	TGCGCCAGCAGCTTGGTTCGAGGGGCCCGGAACACTGAAGCTTTCTTT
few	TRBV29-1	NA	TRBJ1-2	CSVVSEKLNYGYTF	TGCAGCGTTGTATCCGAAAAATTAAACTATGGCTACACCTTC
NA	TRBV19	NA	TRBJ1-5	CASTTDAGSNQPQHF	TGTGCCAGTACCACGGACGCGGGAAGCAATCAGCCCCAGCATTTT
few	TRBV6-5	NA	TRBJ1-3	CASSYRTAGNTIYF	TGTGCCAGCAGTTACCGGACAGCTGGAAACACCATATATTTT
few	TRBV29-1	TRBD2	TRBJ2-3	CSVSGGADTQYF	TGCAGCGTTAGCGGGGGGGCAGATACGCAGTATTTT